This T cell receptor (beta chain) emerged from a study of metastatic and nonmetastatic thyroid tumors. Germline V gives CDR1 LNHDA, CDR2 SQIVND (reference sequence). This CDR3 has 13 residues. Deletions cut 9 bases from V and 5 bases from J, with 16 bases between. TCRdb re-clonotyped the PCR reads via MiXCR. The sample includes about 59,000 clones, about 16% of them seen just once. Treatment of any kind had been given to no patient before thyroid surgery. Study-wide points: TCR beta diversity was reportedly significantly higher in malignant thyroid tumors than benign nodules, in blood and tumor.

In its sample, this clone ranks as medium-sized. What it recognizes is unknown. Source material: blood. This chain connects TRBV19 to TRBJ1-1; D is perhaps TRBD1 (6 bases). This TCR derives from a male donor with papillary thyroid cancer or a benign thyroid nodule (not recorded which). Some clones in this sample may be carry-over from other donors' samples. DNA for the CDR3: TGTGCCAGCCGGTGGGACACTCAAACTGAAGCTTTCTTT. Amino acids: CASRWDTQTEAFF.